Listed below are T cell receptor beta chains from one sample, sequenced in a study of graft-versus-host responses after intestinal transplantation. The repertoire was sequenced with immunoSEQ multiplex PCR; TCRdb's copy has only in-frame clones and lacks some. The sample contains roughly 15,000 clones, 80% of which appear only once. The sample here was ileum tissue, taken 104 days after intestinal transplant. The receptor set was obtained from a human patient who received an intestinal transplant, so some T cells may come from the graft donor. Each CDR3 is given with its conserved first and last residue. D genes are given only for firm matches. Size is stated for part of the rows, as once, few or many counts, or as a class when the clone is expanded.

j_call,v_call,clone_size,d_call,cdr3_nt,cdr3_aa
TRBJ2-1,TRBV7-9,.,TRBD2,TGTGCCAGCAGCCCCCTACTAGCGGGAGAAGCTTATGAGCAGTTCTTC,CASSPLLAGEAYEQFF
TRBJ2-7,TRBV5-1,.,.,TGCGCCAGCAGCAGGGGGGGCTACGAGCAGTACTTC,CASSRGGYEQYF
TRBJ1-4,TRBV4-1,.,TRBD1,TGCGCCAGCAGCCAACTGACAGGGGGCGTTGGAGAAAAACTGTTTTTT,CASSQLTGGVGEKLFF
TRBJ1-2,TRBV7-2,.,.,TGTGCCAGCAGCTTTACCCGGGACACCCGGGACTCTAACTATGGCTACACCTTC,CASSFTRDTRDSNYGYTF
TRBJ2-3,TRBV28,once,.,TGTGCCAGCAGTTTACCCGGGAGTACAGATACGCAGTATTTT,CASSLPGSTDTQYF
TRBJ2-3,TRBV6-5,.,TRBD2,TGTGCCAGTTTAGCGGGAGGGGCAGATACGCAGTATTTT,CASLAGGADTQYF
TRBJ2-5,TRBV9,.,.,TGTGCCAGCAGCTTGCAGGGTGCAGAGACCCAGTACTTC,CASSLQGAETQYF
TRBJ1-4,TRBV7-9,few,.,TGTGCCAGCAGCCTGGGACTGTTTAATGAAAAACTGTTTTTT,CASSLGLFNEKLFF
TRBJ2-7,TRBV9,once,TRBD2,TGTGCCAGCAGCGTAGCTAGGGAGCTAGCGGGAAACTACGAGCAGTACTTC,CASSVARELAGNYEQYF
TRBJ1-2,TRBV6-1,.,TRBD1,TGTGCCAGCAGTATGCGGACAGGGGGTAACTATGGCTACACCTTC,CASSMRTGGNYGYTF
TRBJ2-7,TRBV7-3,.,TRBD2,TGTGCCAGCAGCTTATGGCGGGAGAACTCCTACGAGCAGTACTTC,CASSLWRENSYEQYF
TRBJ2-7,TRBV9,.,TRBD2,TGTGCCAGCAGCCCCCCCCTAGCGGGGGACTACGAGCAGTACTTC,CASSPPLAGDYEQYF
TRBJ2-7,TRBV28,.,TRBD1,TGTGCCAGCAGTCCCCCAGGACAGGGTCCCACCCACGAGCAGTACTTC,CASSPPGQGPTHEQYF
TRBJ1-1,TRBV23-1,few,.,TGCGCCAACTCTCCGGGACATCGGAACACTGAAGCTTTCTTT,CANSPGHRNTEAFF
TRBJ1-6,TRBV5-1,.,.,TGCGCCAGCAGCTTGGCAGGGGTGGTTTCACCCCTCCACTTT,CASSLAGVVSPLHF
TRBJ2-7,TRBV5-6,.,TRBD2,TGTGCCAGCAGCTTGGAAGGCGGGAGGGTAAGGTACGAGCAGTACTTC,CASSLEGGRVRYEQYF
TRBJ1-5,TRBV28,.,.,TGTGCCAGCAGTCCATTAACCGCCCGCGGGGGCGGGGGATTCAAGACCCAGCATTTT,CASSPLTARGGGGFKTQHF
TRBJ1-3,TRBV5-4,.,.,TGTGCCAGCAGCTTTGGCCCCTCTGGCAACACCATATATTTT,CASSFGPSGNTIYF
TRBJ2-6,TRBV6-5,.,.,TGTGCCAGCAGTTACTCAAGGGGCGCTGGGGCCAACGTCCTGACTTTC,CASSYSRGAGANVLTF
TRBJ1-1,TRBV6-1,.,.,TGTGCCAGCAGTGAATGGAGGAGGGAGACGGGGATCATTGAGAACACTGAAGCTTTCTTT,CASSEWRRETGIIENTEAFF